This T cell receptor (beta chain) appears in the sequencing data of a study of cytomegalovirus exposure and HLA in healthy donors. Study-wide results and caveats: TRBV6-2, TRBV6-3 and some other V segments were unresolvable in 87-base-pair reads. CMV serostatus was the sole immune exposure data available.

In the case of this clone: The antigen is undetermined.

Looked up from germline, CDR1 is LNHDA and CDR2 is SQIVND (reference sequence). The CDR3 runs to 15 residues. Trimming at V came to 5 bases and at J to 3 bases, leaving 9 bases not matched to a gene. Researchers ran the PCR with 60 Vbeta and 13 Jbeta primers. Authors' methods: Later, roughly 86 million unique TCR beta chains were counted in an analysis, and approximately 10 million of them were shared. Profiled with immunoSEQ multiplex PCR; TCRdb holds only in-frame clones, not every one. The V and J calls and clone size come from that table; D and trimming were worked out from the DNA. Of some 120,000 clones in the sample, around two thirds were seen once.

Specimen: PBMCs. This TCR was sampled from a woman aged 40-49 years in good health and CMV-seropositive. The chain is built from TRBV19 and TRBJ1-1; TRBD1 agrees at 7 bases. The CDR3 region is CASSYETGLDTEAFF. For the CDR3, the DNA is TGTGCCAGTAGTTATGAGACAGGGCTGGACACTGAAGCTTTCTTT.